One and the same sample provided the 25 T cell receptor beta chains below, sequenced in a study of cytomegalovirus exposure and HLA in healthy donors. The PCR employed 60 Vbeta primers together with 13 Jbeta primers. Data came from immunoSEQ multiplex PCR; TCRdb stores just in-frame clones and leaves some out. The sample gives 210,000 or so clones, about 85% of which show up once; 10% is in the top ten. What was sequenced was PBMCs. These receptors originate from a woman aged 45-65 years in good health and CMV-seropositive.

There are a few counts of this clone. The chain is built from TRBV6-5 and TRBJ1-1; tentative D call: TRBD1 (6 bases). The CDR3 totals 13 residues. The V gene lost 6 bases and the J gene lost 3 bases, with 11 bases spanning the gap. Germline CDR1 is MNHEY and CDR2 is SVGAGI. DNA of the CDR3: TGTGCCAGCAGACAGGGATTGGACACTGAAGCTTTCTTT. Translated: CASRQGLDTEAFF.

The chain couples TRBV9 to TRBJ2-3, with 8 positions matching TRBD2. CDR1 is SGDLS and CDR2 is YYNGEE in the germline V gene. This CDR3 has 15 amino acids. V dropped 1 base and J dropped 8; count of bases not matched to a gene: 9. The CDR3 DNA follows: TGTGCCAGCAGCGTATCTTGGCGGGGGGCCAGTACGCAGTATTTT. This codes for CASSVSWRGASTQYF.

For the CDR3, the DNA is TGTGCCAGCAGCTGGGACAGCTACAATGAGCAGTTCTTC. Translated, it gives CASSWDSYNEQFF. This chain uses TRBV9 with TRBJ2-1; 7 bases agree with TRBD1. With 4 bases clipped from V and 3 bases from J, the junction kept 1 base outside the gene matches. The CDR3 consists of 13 residues. Germline CDR1 is SGDLS and CDR2 is YYNGEE. Full variable domain (rest looked up from reference TRBV9 and TRBJ2-1): DSGVTQTPKHLITATGQRVTLRCSPRSGDLSVYWYQQSLDQGLQFLIQYYNGEERAKGNILERFSAQQFPDLHSELNLSSLELGDSALYFCASSWDSYNEQFFGPGTRLTVL.

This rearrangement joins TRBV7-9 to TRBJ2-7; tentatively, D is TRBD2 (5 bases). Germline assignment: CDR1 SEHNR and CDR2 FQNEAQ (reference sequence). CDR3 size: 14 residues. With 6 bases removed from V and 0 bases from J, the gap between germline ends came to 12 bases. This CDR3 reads CASRALGSSYEQYF. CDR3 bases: TGTGCCAGCAGAGCCTTAGGGAGCTCCTACGAGCAGTACTTC.

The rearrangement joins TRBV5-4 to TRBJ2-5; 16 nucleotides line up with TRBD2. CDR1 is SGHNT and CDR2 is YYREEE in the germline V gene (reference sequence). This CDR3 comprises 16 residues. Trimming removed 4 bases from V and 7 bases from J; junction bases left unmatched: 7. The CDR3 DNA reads TGTGCCAGCAGCCCTGGGACTAGCGGGGGGGCTGTGACCCAGTACTTC. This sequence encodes CASSPGTSGGAVTQYF.

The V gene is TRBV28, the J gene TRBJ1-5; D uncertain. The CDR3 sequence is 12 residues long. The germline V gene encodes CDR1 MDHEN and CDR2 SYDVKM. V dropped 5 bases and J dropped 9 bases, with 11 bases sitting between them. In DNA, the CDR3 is TGTGCCAGCAGTCCCGGGAGGCGGCCCCAGCATTTT. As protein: CASSPGRRPQHF.

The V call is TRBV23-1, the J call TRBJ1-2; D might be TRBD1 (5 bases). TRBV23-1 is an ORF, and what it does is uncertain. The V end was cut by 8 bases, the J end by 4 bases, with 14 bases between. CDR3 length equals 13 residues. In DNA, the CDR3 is TGCGCCAGCTCCTCCGGGGGGTTCTATGGCTACACCTTC. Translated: CASSSGGFYGYTF.

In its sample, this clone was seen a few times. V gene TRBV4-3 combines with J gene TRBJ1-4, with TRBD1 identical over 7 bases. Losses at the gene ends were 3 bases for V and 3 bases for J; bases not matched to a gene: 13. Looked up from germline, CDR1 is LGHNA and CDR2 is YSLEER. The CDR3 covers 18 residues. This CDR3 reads CASSQARLQGPANEKLFF. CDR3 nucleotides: TGCGCCAGCAGCCAGGCACGGCTACAGGGGCCGGCTAATGAAAAACTGTTTTTT.

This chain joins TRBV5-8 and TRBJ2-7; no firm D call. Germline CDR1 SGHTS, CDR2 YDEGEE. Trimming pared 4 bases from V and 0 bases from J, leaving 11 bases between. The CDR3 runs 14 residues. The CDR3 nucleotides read TGTGCCAGCAGCCGGTTCTCGGGCTCCTACGAGCAGTACTTC. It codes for CASSRFSGSYEQYF.

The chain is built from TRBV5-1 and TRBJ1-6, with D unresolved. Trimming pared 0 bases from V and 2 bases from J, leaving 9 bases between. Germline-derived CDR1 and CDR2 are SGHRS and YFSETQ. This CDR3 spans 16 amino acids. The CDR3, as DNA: TGCGCCAGCAGCTTGGCACAGAGCACCTATAATTCACCCCTCCACTTT. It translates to CASSLAQSTYNSPLHF.

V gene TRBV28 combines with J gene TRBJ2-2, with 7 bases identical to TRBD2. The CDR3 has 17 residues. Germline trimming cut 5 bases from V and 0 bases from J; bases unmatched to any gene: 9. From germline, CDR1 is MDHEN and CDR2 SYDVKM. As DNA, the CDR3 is TGTGCCAGCAGTCAGCTAAAGCGGGGCACGAACACCGGGGAGCTGTTTTTT. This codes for CASSQLKRGTNTGELFF.

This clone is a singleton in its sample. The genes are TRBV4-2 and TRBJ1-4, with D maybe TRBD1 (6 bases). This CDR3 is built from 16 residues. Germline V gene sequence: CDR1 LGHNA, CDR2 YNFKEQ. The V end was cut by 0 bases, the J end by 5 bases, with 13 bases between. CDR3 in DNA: TGTGCCAGCAGCCAAGATAAAAGGGGGACGAATGAAAAACTGTTTTTT. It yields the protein CASSQDKRGTNEKLFF.

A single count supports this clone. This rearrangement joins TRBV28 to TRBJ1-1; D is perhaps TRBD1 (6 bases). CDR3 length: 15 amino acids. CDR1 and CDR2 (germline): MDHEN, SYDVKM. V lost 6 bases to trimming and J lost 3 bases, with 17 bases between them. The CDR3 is CASRGGRDTHTEAFF. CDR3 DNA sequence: TGTGCCAGCAGGGGCGGGAGGGACACCCACACTGAAGCTTTCTTT.

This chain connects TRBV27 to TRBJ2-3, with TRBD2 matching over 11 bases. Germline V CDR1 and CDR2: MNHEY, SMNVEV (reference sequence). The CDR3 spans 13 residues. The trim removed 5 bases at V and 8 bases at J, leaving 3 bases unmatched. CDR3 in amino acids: CASSTLAGGTQYF. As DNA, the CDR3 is TGTGCCAGCAGTACCCTAGCGGGGGGTACGCAGTATTTT.

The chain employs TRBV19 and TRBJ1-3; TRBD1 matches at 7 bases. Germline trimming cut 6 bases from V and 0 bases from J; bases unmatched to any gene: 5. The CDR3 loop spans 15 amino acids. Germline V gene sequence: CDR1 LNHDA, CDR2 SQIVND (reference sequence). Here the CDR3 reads CASSLDRASGNTIYF. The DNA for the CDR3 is TGTGCCAGTAGCCTCGACAGGGCCTCTGGAAACACCATATATTTT. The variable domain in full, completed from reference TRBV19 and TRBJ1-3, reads DGGITQSPKYLFRKEGQNVTLSCEQNLNHDAMYWYRQDPGQGLRLIYYSQIVNDFQKGDIAEGYSVSREKKESFPLTVTSAQKNPTAFYLCASSLDRASGNTIYFGEGSWLTVV.

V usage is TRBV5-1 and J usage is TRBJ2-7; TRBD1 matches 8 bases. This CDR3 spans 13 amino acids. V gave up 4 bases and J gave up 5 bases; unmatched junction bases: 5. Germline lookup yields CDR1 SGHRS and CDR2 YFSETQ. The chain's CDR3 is CASSPGGWNEQYF. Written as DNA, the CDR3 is TGCGCCAGCAGCCCAGGGGGCTGGAACGAGCAGTACTTC.

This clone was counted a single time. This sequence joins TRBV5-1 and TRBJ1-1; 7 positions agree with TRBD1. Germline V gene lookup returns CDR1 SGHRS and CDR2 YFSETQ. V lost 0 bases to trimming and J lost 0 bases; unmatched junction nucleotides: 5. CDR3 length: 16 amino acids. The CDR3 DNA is TGCGCCAGCAGCTTGGGTGGGACAGTTATGAACACTGAAGCTTTCTTT. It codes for CASSLGGTVMNTEAFF.

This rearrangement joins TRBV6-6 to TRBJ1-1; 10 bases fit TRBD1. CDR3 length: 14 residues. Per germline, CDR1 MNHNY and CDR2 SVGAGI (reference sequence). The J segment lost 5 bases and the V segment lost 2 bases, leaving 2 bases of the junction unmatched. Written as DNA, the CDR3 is TGTGCCAGCAGTTACGGGACAGGGGTTACTGAAGCTTTCTTT. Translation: CASSYGTGVTEAFF.

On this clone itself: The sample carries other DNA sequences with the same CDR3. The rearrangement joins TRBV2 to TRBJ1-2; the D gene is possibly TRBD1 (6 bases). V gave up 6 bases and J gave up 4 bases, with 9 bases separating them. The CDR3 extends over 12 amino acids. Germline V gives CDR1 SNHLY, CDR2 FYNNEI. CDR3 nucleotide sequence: TGTGCCAGCAGCCCAGGGGTCTATGGCTACACCTTC. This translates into CASSPGVYGYTF.

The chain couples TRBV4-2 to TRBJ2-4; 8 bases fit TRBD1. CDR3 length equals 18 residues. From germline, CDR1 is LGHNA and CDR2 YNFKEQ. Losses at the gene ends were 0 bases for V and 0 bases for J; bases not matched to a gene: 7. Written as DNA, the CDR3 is TGTGCCAGCAGCCAAGACACCCGGGACAGGCTAGCCAAAAACATTCAGTACTTC. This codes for CASSQDTRDRLAKNIQYF.

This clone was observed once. The CDR3 bases are TGTGCCAGCAGGCGGACAGGCAATAACTATGGCTACACCTTC. Amino acid sequence: CASRRTGNNYGYTF. The chain carries TRBV6-5 and TRBJ1-2; TRBD1 matches 7 bases. The CDR3 runs to 14 residues. Germline-derived CDR1 and CDR2 are MNHEY and SVGAGI. Germline trimming cut 6 bases from V and 1 base from J; bases unmatched to any gene: 5.

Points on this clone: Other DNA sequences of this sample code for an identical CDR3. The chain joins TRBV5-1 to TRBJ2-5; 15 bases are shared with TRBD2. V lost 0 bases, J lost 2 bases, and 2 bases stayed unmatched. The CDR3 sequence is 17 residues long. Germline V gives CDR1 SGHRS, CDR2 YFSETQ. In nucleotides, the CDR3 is TGCGCCAGCAGCTTGGGGGGGACTAGCGGGGGGCAAGAGACCCAGTACTTC. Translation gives CASSLGGTSGGQETQYF.

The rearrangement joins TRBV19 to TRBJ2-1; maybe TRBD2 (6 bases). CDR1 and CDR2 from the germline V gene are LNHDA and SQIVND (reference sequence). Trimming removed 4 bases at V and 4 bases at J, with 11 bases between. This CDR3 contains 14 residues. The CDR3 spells CASSTGTPYNEQFF. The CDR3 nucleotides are TGTGCCAGTAGTACCGGGACTCCTTACAATGAGCAGTTCTTC.

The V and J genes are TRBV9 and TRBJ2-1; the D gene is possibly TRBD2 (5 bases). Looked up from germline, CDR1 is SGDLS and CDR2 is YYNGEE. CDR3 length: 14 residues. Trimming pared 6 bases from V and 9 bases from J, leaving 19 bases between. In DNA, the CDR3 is TGTGCCAGCACTCGACGGGGTGCCACCGGTGAGCAGTTCTTC. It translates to CASTRRGATGEQFF.

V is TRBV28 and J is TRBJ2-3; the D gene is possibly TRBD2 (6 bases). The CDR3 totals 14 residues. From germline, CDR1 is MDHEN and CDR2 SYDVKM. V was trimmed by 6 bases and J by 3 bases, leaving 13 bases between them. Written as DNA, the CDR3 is TGTGCCAGCAGCCTAGGAGGGAGGACAGATACGCAGTATTTT. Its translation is CASSLGGRTDTQYF.